Presented here are 28 T cell receptor beta chains from one specimen sequenced in a study of neurological immune-mediated disorders. TCRdb recomputed calls from the 5' RACE reads with MiXCR, one row per CDR3 protein. The table lists tens of thousands of distinct CDR3 sequences, just under 6% of them singletons. What was sequenced was CD4+ T cells from blood. Receptors originate from a young woman with multiple sclerosis.

This clonotype was recorded many times. The genes are TRBV7-9 and TRBJ1-2, with D perhaps TRBD1 (5 bases). CDR1 and CDR2 from the germline V gene are SEHNR and FQNEAQ (reference sequence). The CDR3 has 15 amino acids. V gave up 1 base and J gave up 4 bases, with 13 bases separating them. Here the CDR3 DNA reads TGTGCCAGCAGCTTAGAAGGACGGGGGACCTATGGCTACACCTTC. Protein: CASSLEGRGTYGYTF.

V usage is TRBV6-2 or TRBV6-3 and J usage is TRBJ2-2, with TRBD2 matching 9 bases. Germline CDR1 reads MNHEY; CDR2 reads SVGEGT. The trim removed 5 bases at V and 0 bases at J, leaving 1 base unmatched. The CDR3 consists of 15 residues. CDR3: CASSRLAANTGELFF. In nucleotides, the CDR3 is TGTGCCAGCAGTCGACTAGCGGCGAACACCGGGGAGCTGTTTTTT.

This clonotype has ten or more counts. This sequence joins TRBV3-1 and TRBJ1-1; no clear D gene. This CDR3 region has 11 residues. V lost 4 bases and J lost 5, with 5 bases in between. The germline gives CDR1 LGHDT, CDR2 YNNKEL (reference sequence). CDR3 protein: CASSLQTEAFF. CDR3 sequence (DNA): TGTGCCAGCAGCCTCCAGACTGAAGCTTTCTTT.

This clonotype was observed many times. This chain joins TRBV5-1 and TRBJ1-6; D uncertain. CDR1 and CDR2 (germline): SGHRS, YFSETQ. Deletions cut 0 bases from V and 7 bases from J, with 5 bases between. CDR3 size: 13 residues. The CDR3, as DNA: TGCGCCAGCAGCTTGGATCAGAATTCACCCCTCCACTTT. Translating gives CASSLDQNSPLHF.

This clonotype was seen ten or more times. The chain joins TRBV10-3 to TRBJ1-2; D may be TRBD1 (6 bases). The CDR3 contains 14 residues. The germline CDR1 and CDR2 sequences are ENHRY and SYGVKD. The V gene lost 9 bases and the J gene lost 4 bases, with 18 bases spanning the gap. CDR3 in amino acids: CAIAPGQSPYGYTF. The CDR3 nucleotides read TGTGCCATAGCGCCGGGACAATCCCCCTATGGCTACACCTTC.

This clonotype came up many times. The CDR3: CSASPSYNEQFF. In nucleotides, the CDR3 is TGCAGTGCTAGTCCTAGCTACAATGAGCAGTTCTTC. The V gene is TRBV20-1, the J gene TRBJ2-1; D not resolved. Germline CDR1 reads DFQATT; CDR2 reads SNEGSKA (reference sequence). This CDR3 spans 12 amino acids. V lost 3 bases and J 3 bases, leaving 6 bases between the germline ends.

At least ten counts were recorded for this clonotype. This chain uses TRBV13 with TRBJ2-7, with 7 bases fitting TRBD1. CDR1 PRHDT and CDR2 FYEKMQ come from the germline V gene (reference sequence). The CDR3 loop spans 12 amino acids. V lost 5 bases, J lost 9 bases, and 7 bases stayed unmatched. The CDR3: CASSLRQGMQYF. The CDR3 bases are TGTGCCAGCAGCCTCCGACAGGGAATGCAGTACTTC.

In its sample, this clonotype was seen many times. The J gene is TRBJ2-2, the V gene TRBV7-6, with D hard to call. The CDR3 extends over 13 amino acids. V dropped 5 bases and J dropped 0 bases, with 4 bases sitting between them. Germline V lookup: CDR1 SGHVS, CDR2 FNYEAQ. Written as DNA, the CDR3 is TGTGCCAGCAGCCCGACGAACACCGGGGAGCTGTTTTTT. It specifies CASSPTNTGELFF.

Many counts were recorded for this clonotype. This chain uses TRBV6-2 or TRBV6-3 with TRBJ2-3; 8 nucleotides line up with TRBD1. CDR3 length: 16 amino acids. With 2 bases clipped from V and 6 bases from J, the junction kept 10 bases outside the gene matches. Per germline, CDR1 MNHEY and CDR2 SVGEGT. For the CDR3, the DNA is TGTGCCAGCAGTTACCGGGACAGGACAAGGGTTGATACGCAGTATTTT. Its translation: CASSYRDRTRVDTQYF.

This clonotype appeared many times. The chain uses TRBV12-3 or TRBV12-4 and TRBJ2-1, with 8 bases aligning to TRBD2. The CDR3 loop spans 15 amino acids. V dropped 2 bases and J dropped 4; count of bases not matched to a gene: 4. The CDR3 sequence: CASSLYTSGYNEQFF. The CDR3 DNA sequence: TGTGCCAGCAGTTTATACACTAGCGGTTACAATGAGCAGTTCTTC.

The chain has TRBV19 and TRBJ2-6; no definite D call. Per germline, CDR1 LNHDA and CDR2 SQIVND (reference sequence). V lost 5 bases and J lost 7, with 9 bases in between. This CDR3 region has 13 residues. Here the CDR3 DNA reads TGTGCCAGTAGTCGTGTTTTCGCCAACGTCCTGACTTTC. This codes for CASSRVFANVLTF.

This clonotype was picked up many times. V gene TRBV6-5 combines with J gene TRBJ2-1, with a tentative D call TRBD1 (6 bases). The length of the CDR3 is 15 residues. V shed 5 bases and J shed 5 bases, with 16 bases lying between them. The germline gives CDR1 MNHEY, CDR2 SVGAGI. CDR3 in DNA: TGTGCCAGCAGTACAACAGGGTTAGGCCACAATGAGCAGTTCTTC. It encodes CASSTTGLGHNEQFF.

This clonotype appeared many times. The chain joins TRBV6-5 to TRBJ2-7; D call uncertain. V dropped 7 bases and J dropped 0 bases, with 10 bases sitting between them. Germline loops: CDR1 MNHEY, CDR2 SVGAGI. The CDR3 is 13 residues long. The CDR3 reads CASTHPASYEQYF. In DNA form, the CDR3 reads TGTGCCAGCACCCACCCGGCCTCCTACGAGCAGTACTTC.

This clonotype was counted at least ten times. The rearrangement uses TRBV20-1 and TRBJ2-2, with 7 bases matching TRBD1. CDR1 is DFQATT and CDR2 is SNEGSKA in the germline V gene (reference sequence). This CDR3 is 17 amino acids long. V lost 5 bases and J lost 2; bases outside the gene matches: 14. Written as DNA, the CDR3 is TGCAGTGCTCGGGGACAGCTACCCGAACGTAACACCGGGGAGCTGTTTTTT. This gives the protein CSARGQLPERNTGELFF.

Ten or more counts support this clonotype. The chain employs TRBV4-3 and TRBJ1-1; D ambiguous. Germline V gene sequence: CDR1 LGHNA, CDR2 YSLEER. V lost 0 bases, J lost 0 bases, and 5 bases lay in between. The CDR3 runs 14 residues. The CDR3 protein is CASSQDRVNTEAFF. The CDR3 nucleotides read TGCGCCAGCAGCCAAGATCGAGTGAACACTGAAGCTTTCTTT.

This clonotype was counted many times. CDR3 DNA sequence: TGTGCCAGCAGCTTAGATCATGAGGGGGCTTACGCAGATACGCAGTATTTT. Translated, it gives CASSLDHEGAYADTQYF. The chain has TRBV11-2 and TRBJ2-3; 7 nucleotides align to TRBD1. Trimming cost V 0 bases and J 4 bases; bases outside gene matches: 10. Germline V CDR1 and CDR2: SGHAT, FQNNGV. The CDR3 has 17 residues.

This clonotype has at least ten counts. V is TRBV19 and J is TRBJ2-5; 7 bases are shared with TRBD1. This CDR3 comprises 13 residues. The V gene's germline CDR1 is LNHDA and CDR2 SQIVND (reference sequence). With 5 bases clipped from V and 2 bases from J, the junction kept 2 bases outside the gene matches. For the CDR3, the DNA is TGTGCCAGTAGTCGACAGGGACAAGAGACCCAGTACTTC. The encoded protein is CASSRQGQETQYF.

This clonotype showed up many times. The rearrangement joins TRBV5-1 to TRBJ2-1; 12 bases line up with TRBD2. The junction had 8 bases not matched to a gene; V was cut back by 4 bases and J by 6 bases. Germline V CDR1 and CDR2: SGHRS, YFSETQ. The CDR3 is 16 residues long. In nucleotides, the CDR3 is TGCGCCAGCAGCCAGGAGGGGACTAGCGGGCCCAATGAGCAGTTCTTC. Translated: CASSQEGTSGPNEQFF.

This clonotype was seen only a few times. This rearrangement joins TRBV10-3 to TRBJ2-1; 8 positions agree with TRBD2. The J segment lost 3 bases and the V segment lost 9 bases, leaving 7 bases of the junction unmatched. From germline, CDR1 is ENHRY and CDR2 SYGVKD. The CDR3 runs to 14 residues. CDR3 in DNA: TGTGCCATTTGGAGCGGGGGTGACTACAATGAGCAGTTCTTC. Protein sequence: CAIWSGGDYNEQFF.

This clonotype has a count of ten or more. The chain employs TRBV20-1 and TRBJ1-1; a weak D match, TRBD1 (5 bases). V was shortened by 0 bases and J by 5 bases, with 13 bases between the two germline ends. Germline V gene lookup returns CDR1 DFQATT and CDR2 SNEGSKA (reference sequence). This CDR3 has 14 residues. CDR3 nucleotides: TGCAGTGCTAGAGATCAGCCAGGGAGAACTGAAGCTTTCTTT. Protein sequence: CSARDQPGRTEAFF.

This clonotype was detected many times. V and J are TRBV10-3 and TRBJ2-3; no clear D gene. Germline V gene sequence: CDR1 ENHRY, CDR2 SYGVKD. CDR3 length equals 14 residues. Trimming removed 10 bases from V and 0 bases from J, with 14 bases in between. CDR3 coding DNA: TGTGCCACGAAGGACGACGGTAGCACAGATACGCAGTATTTT. Translation gives CATKDDGSTDTQYF.

This clonotype was observed many times. V and J are TRBV6-6 and TRBJ2-3; TRBD2 matches 7 bases. The CDR3 extends over 14 amino acids. Germline loops: CDR1 MNHNY, CDR2 SVGAGI (reference sequence). The ends lost 7 bases at V and 1 base at J; junction bases unmatched: 5. The CDR3 loop reads CASTWGGGTDTQYF. CDR3 DNA sequence: TGTGCCAGCACCTGGGGAGGGGGCACAGATACGCAGTATTTT.

This clonotype occurred many times. The gene calls are TRBV29-1 and TRBJ2-1, with TRBD2 matching over 8 bases. V gave up 0 bases and J gave up 0 bases; unmatched junction bases: 10. The length of the CDR3 is 18 residues. Germline CDR1 reads SQVTM; CDR2 reads ANQGSEA. The CDR3 DNA is TGCAGCGTTGAAGAAAGCGGGGGTGAGTTTCTCTCCTACAATGAGCAGTTCTTC. This gives the protein CSVEESGGEFLSYNEQFF.

The table lists this clonotype with many counts. V usage is TRBV20-1 and J usage is TRBJ1-2; a weak D match, TRBD1 (5 bases). Looked up from germline, CDR1 is DFQATT and CDR2 is SNEGSKA (reference sequence). Trimming cost V 1 base and J 3 bases, with 15 bases left between them. CDR3 length equals 15 residues. The CDR3 spells CSARVGRGADYGYTF. DNA of the CDR3: TGCAGTGCTAGAGTGGGAAGGGGCGCTGACTATGGCTACACCTTC.

This clonotype was counted at least ten times. The rearrangement uses TRBV6-1 and TRBJ2-3; 8 positions agree with TRBD2. The CDR3 is made up of 15 amino acids. The V gene end was trimmed by 5 bases and the J gene end by 1 base; junction bases not matched to a gene: 5. Germline lookup yields CDR1 MNHNS and CDR2 SASEGT. CDR3 loop: CASSNWREGTDTQYF. The CDR3 DNA reads TGTGCCAGCAGTAATTGGCGGGAGGGCACAGATACGCAGTATTTT.

This clonotype was counted ten times or more. The chain combines TRBV29-1 with TRBJ1-2; tentatively, D is TRBD1 (6 bases). There are 12 residues in the CDR3. The germline gives CDR1 SQVTM, CDR2 ANQGSEA. Trimming removed 7 bases from V and 5 bases from J, with 14 bases in between. CDR3 nucleotide sequence: TGCAGCGGACGCGGGGGCGGGTATGGCTACACCTTC. Translating it yields CSGRGGGYGYTF.

This clonotype was observed at least ten times. This rearrangement joins TRBV20-1 to TRBJ2-1; D not certain. The V gene lost 3 bases and the J gene lost 9 bases, with 12 bases spanning the gap. CDR3 length: 12 amino acids. Germline V gene data show CDR1 as DFQATT and CDR2 as SNEGSKA (reference sequence). Here the CDR3 DNA reads TGCAGTGCTAGTGGGAATTATGGTGAGCAGTTCTTC. This translates into CSASGNYGEQFF.

This clonotype showed up many times. The chain has TRBV6-5 and TRBJ2-2; the D gene is possibly TRBD1 (5 bases). The V and J ends lost 4 bases and 0 bases respectively, with 12 bases between them. The germline V gene encodes CDR1 MNHEY and CDR2 SVGAGI. This CDR3 spans 16 amino acids. The CDR3 is CASSLKGNANTGELFF. As DNA, the CDR3 is TGTGCCAGCAGTTTGAAGGGGAACGCGAACACCGGGGAGCTGTTTTTT.